This T cell receptor (beta chain) was captured in a study of blood T cell repertoires in COVID-19. Sequencing used immunoSEQ multiplex PCR; TCRdb keeps in-frame clones, though not all of them. The sample carries around 500,000 clones, 70% to 90% recorded once. Germline-derived CDR1 and CDR2 are SQVTM and ANQGSEA. V was cut by 5 bases and J by 3 bases, with 7 bases left in between. This CDR3 comprises 11 residues. The V gene is TRBV29-1, the J gene TRBJ1-1, with TRBD1 as a possible D gene (6 bases). Sequencing was carried out using peripheral blood. This clonotype was obtained from a human donor in a cohort sampled during active COVID-19. The CDR3 loop reads CSVTGHTEAFF. The CDR3 DNA reads TGCAGCGTTACAGGGCACACTGAAGCTTTCTTT.